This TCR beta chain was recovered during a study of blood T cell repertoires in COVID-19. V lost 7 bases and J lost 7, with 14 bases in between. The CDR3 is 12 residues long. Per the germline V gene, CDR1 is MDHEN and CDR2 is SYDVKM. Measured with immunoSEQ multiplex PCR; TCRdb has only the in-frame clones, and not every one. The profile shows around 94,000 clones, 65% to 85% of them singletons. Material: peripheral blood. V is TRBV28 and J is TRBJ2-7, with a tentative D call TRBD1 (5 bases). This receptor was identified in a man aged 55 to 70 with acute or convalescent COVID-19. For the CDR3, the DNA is TGTGCCAGCAACACAGGCCTGGGGGAGCAGTACTTC. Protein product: CASNTGLGEQYF.